This T cell receptor beta chain stems from a study of cytomegalovirus exposure and HLA in healthy donors. Study background: A prior study identified 117 million unique TCR beta sequences from 190 million or so T cells. Most genotyped donors, 65% to 85% of 398, had Caucasian-associated genetic ancestry.

Germline V CDR1 and CDR2: MDHEN, SYDVKM. The CDR3 covers 14 residues. V lost 4 bases and J 2 bases, leaving 11 bases between the germline ends. In the PCR, 60 Vbeta and 13 Jbeta primers were used. The repertoire was sequenced with immunoSEQ multiplex PCR; TCRdb's copy has only in-frame clones and lacks some. The data contain 110,000 to 150,000 clones, 82% of them singletons. V and J are TRBV28 and TRBJ1-1, with unresolved D. The origin of this receptor is a man younger than 30 in good health and CMV-seropositive. What was sequenced was PBMCs. The CDR3 DNA sequence: TGTGCCAGCAGTTCCGGAGACTACAACACTGAAGCTTTCTTT. It specifies CASSSGDYNTEAFF.